The 7 T cell receptor beta chains in this list originate from one sample, sequenced in a study of blood T cells in healthy people across ages. A sample-barcoded 5' primer and a J-beta primer mix were used in a second PCR of about 7 to 12 cycles. TCRdb re-analysed the 5' RACE reads in MiXCR, keeping a single row per CDR3 protein. The sample includes some 1.5 million distinct CDR3 sequences, 28% of them seen just once. Input material: blood. Receptor source: a woman aged 30 to 39 in good health.

A note on this clonotype: This may stem from a read error, because a much larger clone lies one nucleotide away. The chain uses TRBV7-3 and TRBJ2-1, with a possible D match to TRBD2 (6 bases). Germline V lookup: CDR1 SGHTA, CDR2 FQGTGA. V was shortened by 5 bases and J by 13 bases, with 18 bases between the two germline ends. The CDR3 extends over 13 amino acids. CDR3 amino acids: CASSPGLSETQFF. CDR3 bases: TGTGCCAGCAGCCCGGGACTTTCGGAGACCCAGTTCTTC.

This clonotype was counted ten times or more. V and J are TRBV12-3 or TRBV12-4 and TRBJ1-1; D remains unclear. V lost 1 base to trimming and J lost 7 bases, with 10 bases between them. The CDR3 loop spans 13 amino acids. CDR3 in DNA: TGTGCCAGCAGTTTAGACTACCCCTATGAAGCTTTCTTT. This translates into CASSLDYPYEAFF.

This clonotype was observed a handful of times. The J gene is TRBJ2-1, the V gene TRBV28; 14 bases are a match to TRBD2. Germline V lookup: CDR1 MDHEN, CDR2 SYDVKM. CDR3 size: 18 residues. Trimming at V came to 11 bases and at J to 1 base, leaving 13 bases not matched to a gene. The DNA of the CDR3 is TGTGCCTCCGAACCCCGGACTAGCGGGGGGTGGTCCTACAATGAGCAGTTCTTC. Translating it yields CASEPRTSGGWSYNEQFF.

This clonotype was seen a few times. The gene calls are TRBV3-1 and TRBJ2-5; maybe TRBD2 (5 bases). V lost 3 bases, J lost 6 bases, and 14 bases lay in between. Germline CDR1 LGHDT, CDR2 YNNKEL (reference sequence). The CDR3 is made up of 14 amino acids. CDR3 coding DNA: TGTGCCAGCAGCCAGGAGGTCTCCCGGCAGACCCAGTACTTC. It codes for CASSQEVSRQTQYF.

This clonotype was seen many times. The chain joins TRBV24-1 to TRBJ2-3; weak D call: TRBD2 (5 bases). The V end was cut by 5 bases, the J end by 7 bases, with 6 bases between. Germline V gives CDR1 KGHDR, CDR2 SFDVKD. The CDR3 has 11 residues. CDR3 region: CATSAGYTQYF. The CDR3 DNA follows: TGTGCCACCAGTGCGGGGTATACGCAGTATTTT.

Only a few counts were recorded for this clonotype. The chain is built from TRBV6-1 and TRBJ2-1, with TRBD1 matching over 8 bases. The CDR3 totals 18 residues. Per germline, CDR1 MNHNS and CDR2 SASEGT. V was pared by 5 bases and J by 0 bases, with 12 bases of the junction left unmatched. The CDR3 sequence is CASSPSGTGPSSYNEQFF. CDR3 bases: TGTGCCAGCAGTCCATCCGGGACAGGTCCGAGCTCCTACAATGAGCAGTTCTTC.

A single count supports this clonotype. This may be a read error, as it is one base from a much larger clone. The V and J genes are TRBV24-1 and TRBJ2-1; 15 bases fit TRBD2. The CDR3 is 18 residues long. With 6 bases clipped from V and 8 bases from J, the junction kept 13 bases outside the gene matches. Germline V lookup: CDR1 KGHDR, CDR2 SFDVKD. The CDR3 nucleotides read TGTGCCACCAGTCCACAGCGGACTAGCGGGGGGGTAGGGGATGAGCAGTTCTTC. Encoded protein: CATSPQRTSGGVGDEQFF.